This paragraph reports one TCR beta chain. The data stem from a study of response to subunit inactivated influenza vaccine. TCRdb processed the RT-PCR reads anew with MiXCR; each CDR3 protein has one entry. The table includes around 470,000 distinct CDR3 sequences, 6.5% to 8% detected once. The CDR3 sequence is 16 residues long. Trimming took 0 bases from V and 7 from J; bases not matched to a gene: 7. The V gene's germline CDR1 is MNHEY and CDR2 SVGEGT. Sequencing used PBMCs from blood, obtained around 25 months after vaccination. The source is a man between 45 and 75 years old who received an inactivated influenza vaccine. The chain recombines TRBV6-2 or TRBV6-3 with TRBJ2-1, with 9 bases identical to TRBD2. In DNA form, the CDR3 reads TGTGCCAGCAGTTACTCGCGGACTAGCGCACCTAATGAGCAGTTCTTC. Translation: CASSYSRTSAPNEQFF.